Each of the 8 T cell receptor beta chains below was sequenced from the same sample in a study of Graves' ophthalmopathy and Graves' hyperthyroidism. TCR beta CDR3 regions were amplified from RNA transcripts. HTBI-primed RT-PCR formed the first round, and a multiplex PCR formed the second. TCRdb processed the multiplex PCR reads anew with MiXCR; each CDR3 protein has one entry. The table has 40,000 or so distinct CDR3 sequences, approximately 55% seen once. Sequencing was carried out using peripheral blood. Receptors were obtained from an adult woman with stable Graves' hyperthyroidism.

The chain links TRBV6-5 to TRBJ1-2; D remains ambiguous. CDR3 length: 13 amino acids. CDR1 is MNHEY, CDR2 SVGAGI, per germline. The ends were cut back, 6 bases at V and 13 bases at J, with 21 bases in the middle. CDR3 in DNA: TGTGCCAGCAGCCAAGAACACAACTATGCCTGCACCTTC. It translates to CASSQEHNYACTF.

This clonotype was counted at least ten times. The V and J genes are TRBV6-1 and TRBJ2-7; the D gene is possibly TRBD2 (5 bases). V was pared by 4 bases and J by 1 base, with 11 bases between. The germline V gene encodes CDR1 MNHNS and CDR2 SASEGT. The CDR3 has 14 amino acids. CDR3: CASSVRTGSYEQYF. The DNA of the CDR3 is TGTGCCAGCAGTGTCCGTACGGGGTCCTACGAGCAGTACTTC.

This clonotype was seen many times. CDR3 protein: CASSPTVIPPLEQYF. In DNA form, the CDR3 reads TGTGCCAGCAGTCCGACGGTGATCCCCCCACTCGAGCAGTACTTC. The chain has TRBV6-5 and TRBJ2-7, with D uncertain. This CDR3 spans 15 amino acids. In germline, CDR1 is MNHEY, CDR2 SVGAGI. Trimming removed 5 bases from V and 6 bases from J, with 20 bases in between.

At least ten counts were recorded for this clonotype. The rearrangement uses TRBV3-1 and TRBJ2-7; D is perhaps TRBD2 (6 bases). With 1 base removed from V and 2 bases from J, the gap between germline ends came to 12 bases. The CDR3 spans 15 residues. Germline CDR1 and CDR2: LGHDT and YNNKEL (reference sequence). The CDR3 nucleotides read TGTGCCAGCAGCCAAGTAGGACTATTTCCCTACGAGCAGTACTTC. It specifies CASSQVGLFPYEQYF.

This clonotype was recorded many times. J is TRBJ2-3 and V is TRBV29-1; 9 bases map to TRBD1. V lost 1 base, J lost 2 bases, and 7 bases stayed unmatched. Germline CDR1 and CDR2: SQVTM and ANQGSEA. The CDR3 has 16 amino acids. Written as DNA, the CDR3 is TGCAGCGTTGAAGTTCCGGGACAGGGAGTCACAGATACGCAGTATTTT. Translating it yields CSVEVPGQGVTDTQYF.

This clonotype was observed once. The V and J genes are TRBV19 and TRBJ1-1, with TRBD1 matching over 9 bases. Losses at the gene ends were 5 bases for V and 4 bases for J; bases not matched to a gene: 11. The CDR3 runs to 16 residues. The germline CDR1 and CDR2 sequences are LNHDA and SQIVND (reference sequence). The CDR3, as DNA: TGTGCCAGTAGTCCTCGGGGGGACAGGGCCAGCACTGAAGCTTTCTTT. This translates into CASSPRGDRASTEAFF.

In this sample, this clonotype turned up many times. The rearrangement links TRBV20-1 to TRBJ1-1; no clear D gene. Germline CDR1 DFQATT, CDR2 SNEGSKA (reference sequence). Trimming took 6 bases from V and 1 from J, leaving 12 bases between them. CDR3 size: 13 residues. CDR3 sequence (DNA): TGCAGTGCCCCCACGGCAGGGAACACTGAAGCTTTCTTT. Translating gives CSAPTAGNTEAFF.

V usage is TRBV20-1 and J usage is TRBJ2-5, with 7 nucleotides matching TRBD2. Trimming took 2 bases from V and 3 from J; bases not matched to a gene: 0. Germline V gene lookup returns CDR1 DFQATT and CDR2 SNEGSKA (reference sequence). This CDR3 comprises 12 residues. CDR3 amino acids: CSARLAEETQYF. The CDR3 DNA follows: TGCAGTGCTAGACTAGCGGAAGAGACCCAGTACTTC.